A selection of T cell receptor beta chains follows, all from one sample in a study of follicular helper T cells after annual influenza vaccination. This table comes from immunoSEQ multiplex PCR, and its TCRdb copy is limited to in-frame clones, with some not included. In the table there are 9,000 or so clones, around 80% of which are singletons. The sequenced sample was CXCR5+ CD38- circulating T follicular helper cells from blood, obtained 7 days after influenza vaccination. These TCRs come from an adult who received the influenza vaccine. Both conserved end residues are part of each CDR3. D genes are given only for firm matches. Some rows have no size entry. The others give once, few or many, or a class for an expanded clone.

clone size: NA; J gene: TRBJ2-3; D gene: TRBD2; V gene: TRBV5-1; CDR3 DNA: TGCGCCAGCAGCTCCCTAGCGGGGGGAGATACGCAGTATTTT; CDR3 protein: CASSSLAGGDTQYF
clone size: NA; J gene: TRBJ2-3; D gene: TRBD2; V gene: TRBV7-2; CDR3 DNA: TGTGCCAGCAGCTTACAGGCGGGAGTCTCAGATACGCAGTATTTT; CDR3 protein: CASSLQAGVSDTQYF
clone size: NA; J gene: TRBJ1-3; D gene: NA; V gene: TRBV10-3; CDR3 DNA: TGTGCCACCGGGGACGTAAACTCTGGAAACACCATATATTTT; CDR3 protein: CATGDVNSGNTIYF
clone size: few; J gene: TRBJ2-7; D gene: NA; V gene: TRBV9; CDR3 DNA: TGTGCCAGCAGCCCAGAGCAGTACTTC; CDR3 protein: CASSPEQYF
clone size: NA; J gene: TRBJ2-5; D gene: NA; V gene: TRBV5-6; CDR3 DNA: TGTGCCAGCAGCCCTCAAAGTACCCAAGAGACCCAGTACTTC; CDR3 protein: CASSPQSTQETQYF
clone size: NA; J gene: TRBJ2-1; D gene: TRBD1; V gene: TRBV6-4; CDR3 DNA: TGTGCCAGCAGCCCCGGACAGGGGAACGATGAGCAGTTCTTC; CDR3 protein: CASSPGQGNDEQFF
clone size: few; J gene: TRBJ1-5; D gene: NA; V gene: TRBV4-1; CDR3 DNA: TGCGCCAGCAGCCAAGAGGTTATCGGGGCGCTGAGTCAGCCCCAGCATTTT; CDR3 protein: CASSQEVIGALSQPQHF
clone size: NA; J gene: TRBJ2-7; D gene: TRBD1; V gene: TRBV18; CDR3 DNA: TGTGCCAGCTCAGGACAGGAGGAGGCCTACGAGCAGTACTTC; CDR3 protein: CASSGQEEAYEQYF
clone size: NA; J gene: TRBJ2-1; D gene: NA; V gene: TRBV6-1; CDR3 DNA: TGTGCCAGCAGTGAATACGGGACTCAAAACTCTAGGGGGTACAATGAGCAGTTCTTC; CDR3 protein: CASSEYGTQNSRGYNEQFF
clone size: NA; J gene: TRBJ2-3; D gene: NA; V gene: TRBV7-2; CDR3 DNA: TGTGCCAGCAGCTTAAACGGGGGCGGGACAGATACGCAGTATTTT; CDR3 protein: CASSLNGGGTDTQYF
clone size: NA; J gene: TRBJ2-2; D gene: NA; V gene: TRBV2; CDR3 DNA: TGTGCCAGCAAGGCCGGGAGCGGGGAGCTGTTTTTT; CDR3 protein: CASKAGSGELFF
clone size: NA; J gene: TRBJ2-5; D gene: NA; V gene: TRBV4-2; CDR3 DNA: TGTGCCAGCAGCCGAGAGCCTCAAGAGACCCAGTACTTC; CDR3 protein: CASSREPQETQYF
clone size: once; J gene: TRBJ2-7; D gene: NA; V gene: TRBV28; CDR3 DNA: TGTGCCAGCAGTTCTCCGCCGCTCAGGCTTGAGCAGTACTTC; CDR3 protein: CASSSPPLRLEQYF
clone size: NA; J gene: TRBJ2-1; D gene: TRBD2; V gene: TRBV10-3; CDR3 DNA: TGTGCCATCAGTCTCGGGGGGGCCGTGTCTGAGCAGTTCTTC; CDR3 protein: CAISLGGAVSEQFF
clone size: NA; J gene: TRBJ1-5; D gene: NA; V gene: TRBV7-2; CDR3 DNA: TGTGCCAGCAGCTTAGACGCCGGGCTCCATCAGCCCCAGCATTTT; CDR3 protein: CASSLDAGLHQPQHF
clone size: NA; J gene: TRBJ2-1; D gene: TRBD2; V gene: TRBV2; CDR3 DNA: TGTGCCAGCATGGCACTAGCGGGGGCCAGTGAGCAGTTCTTC; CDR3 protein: CASMALAGASEQFF
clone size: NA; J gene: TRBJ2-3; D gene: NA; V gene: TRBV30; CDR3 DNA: TGTGCCTGGACTAGGTTCACAGATACGCAGTATTTT; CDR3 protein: CAWTRFTDTQYF
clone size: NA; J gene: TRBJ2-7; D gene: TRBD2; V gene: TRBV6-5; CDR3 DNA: TGTGCCAGCAGAAAAGCGGGAGACTCCACCTACGAGCAGTACTTC; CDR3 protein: CASRKAGDSTYEQYF
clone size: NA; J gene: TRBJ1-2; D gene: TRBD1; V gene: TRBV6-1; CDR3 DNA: TGTGCCAGCAGTGGAGGGACAGCCTATGGCTACACCTTC; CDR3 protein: CASSGGTAYGYTF
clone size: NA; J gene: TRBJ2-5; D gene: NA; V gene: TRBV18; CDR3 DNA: TGTGCCAGCTCACCACCGAAGGGGGGGACCTCTCAAGAGACCCAGTACTTC; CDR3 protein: CASSPPKGGTSQETQYF
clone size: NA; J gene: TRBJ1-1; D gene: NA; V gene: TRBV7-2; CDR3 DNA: TGTGCCAGCAGCTTCGAGGGGATGAACACTGAAGCTTTCTTT; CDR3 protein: CASSFEGMNTEAFF
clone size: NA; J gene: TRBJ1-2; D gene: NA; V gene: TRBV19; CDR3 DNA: TGTGCCAGTAGTATTGGGGGGCTTGGCTACACCTTC; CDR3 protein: CASSIGGLGYTF
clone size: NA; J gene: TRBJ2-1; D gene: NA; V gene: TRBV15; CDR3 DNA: TGTGCCACCAGCAGAGAGGGTTCGAGCTCCTACAATGAGCAGTTCTTC; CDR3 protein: CATSREGSSSYNEQFF
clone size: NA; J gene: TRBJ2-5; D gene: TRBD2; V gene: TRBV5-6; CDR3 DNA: TGTGCCAGCAGCTTGGGACTAGCGGGGGCCCAAGAGACCCAGTACTTC; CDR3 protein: CASSLGLAGAQETQYF
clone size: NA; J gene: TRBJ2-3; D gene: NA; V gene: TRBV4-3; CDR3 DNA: TGCGCCAGCAGCCAAGATTCGGGGGCAGATACGCAGTATTTT; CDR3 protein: CASSQDSGADTQYF
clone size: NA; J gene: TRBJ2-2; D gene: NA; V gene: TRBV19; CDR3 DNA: TGTGCCAGTAGTATATCTAGCGAACTGAACACCGGGGAGCTGTTTTTT; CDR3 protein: CASSISSELNTGELFF
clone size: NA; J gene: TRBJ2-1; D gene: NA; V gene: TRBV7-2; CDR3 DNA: TGTGCCAGCAGCTTTCGGGGGGCCTTGGAGGTGTATGAGCAGTTCTTC; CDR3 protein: CASSFRGALEVYEQFF
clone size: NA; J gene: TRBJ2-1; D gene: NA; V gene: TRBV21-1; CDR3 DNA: TGTGCCAGCAGCAAAGAGCGACAGGTTCAGTTCTTC; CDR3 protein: CASSKERQVQFF
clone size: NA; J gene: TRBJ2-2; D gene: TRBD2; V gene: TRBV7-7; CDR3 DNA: TGTGCCAGCAGCTTAGGACTAGCGGCCACCGGGGAGCTGTTTTTT; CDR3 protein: CASSLGLAATGELFF
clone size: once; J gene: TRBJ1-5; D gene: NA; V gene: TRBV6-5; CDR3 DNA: TGTGCCAGCACTTATAACTTGTTGGGGAGCAATCAGCCCCAGCATTTT; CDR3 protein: CASTYNLLGSNQPQHF
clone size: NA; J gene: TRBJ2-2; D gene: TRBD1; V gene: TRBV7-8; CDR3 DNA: TGTGCCAGCAGCTCCCGGACAGGGTTCACCGGGGAGCTGTTTTTT; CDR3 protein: CASSSRTGFTGELFF
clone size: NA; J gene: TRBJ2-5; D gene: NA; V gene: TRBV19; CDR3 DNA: TGTGCCAGTACCGGAGAGGGGTTTGGGGGGACCCAGTACTTC; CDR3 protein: CASTGEGFGGTQYF
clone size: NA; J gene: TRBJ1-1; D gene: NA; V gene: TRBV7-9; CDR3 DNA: TGTGCCAGCAGCCAGAACACTGAAGCTTTCTTT; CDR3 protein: CASSQNTEAFF
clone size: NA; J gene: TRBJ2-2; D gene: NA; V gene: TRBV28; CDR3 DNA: TGTGCCAGCAGAAGCCAGAACACCGGGGAGCTGTTTTTT; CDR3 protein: CASRSQNTGELFF
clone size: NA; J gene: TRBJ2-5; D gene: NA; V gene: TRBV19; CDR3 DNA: TGTGCCAGTAGTATCGAGGGGGAGACCCAGTACTTC; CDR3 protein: CASSIEGETQYF
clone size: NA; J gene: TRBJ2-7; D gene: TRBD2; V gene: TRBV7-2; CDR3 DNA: TGTGCCAGCAGCTACCGGGAGGGGGGGGCCTACGAGCAGTACTTC; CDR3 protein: CASSYREGGAYEQYF
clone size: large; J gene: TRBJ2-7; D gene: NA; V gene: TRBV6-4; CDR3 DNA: TGTGCCAGCCTTTACGAGCAGTACTTC; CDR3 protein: CASLYEQYF
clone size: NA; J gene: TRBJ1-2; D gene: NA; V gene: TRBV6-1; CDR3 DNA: TGTGCCAGCAGAATAACCGGCAACACCTATGGCTACACCTTC; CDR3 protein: CASRITGNTYGYTF
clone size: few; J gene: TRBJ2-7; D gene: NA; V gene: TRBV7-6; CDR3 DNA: TGTGCCAGCAGCTTGGGGCAGCCTCCCTACGAGCAGTACTTC; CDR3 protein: CASSLGQPPYEQYF
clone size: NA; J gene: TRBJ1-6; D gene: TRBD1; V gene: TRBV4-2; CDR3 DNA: TGTGCCAGCAGCCAGAGTGGGACAGATAATAATTCACCCCTCCACTTT; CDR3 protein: CASSQSGTDNNSPLHF
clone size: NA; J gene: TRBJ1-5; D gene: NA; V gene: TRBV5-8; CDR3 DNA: TGTGCCAGCAGCTTAGGGGTAAGCAATCAGCCCCAGCATTTT; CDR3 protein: CASSLGVSNQPQHF
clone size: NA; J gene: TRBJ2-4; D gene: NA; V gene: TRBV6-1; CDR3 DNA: TGTGCCAGCAGTGAAGCGGAGGTGGCCATTCAGTACTTC; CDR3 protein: CASSEAEVAIQYF
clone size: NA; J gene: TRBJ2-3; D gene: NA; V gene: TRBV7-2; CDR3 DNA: TGTGCCAGCAGCTTATTAGGGTCTAGCACAGATACGCAGTATTTT; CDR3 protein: CASSLLGSSTDTQYF
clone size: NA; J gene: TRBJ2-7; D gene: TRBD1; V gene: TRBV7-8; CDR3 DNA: TGTGCCAGCAGCTGGGGGACAGGCCCCTACGAGCAGTACTTC; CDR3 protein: CASSWGTGPYEQYF
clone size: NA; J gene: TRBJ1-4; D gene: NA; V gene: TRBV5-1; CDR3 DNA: TGCGCCAGCAGTATGGGACAACCCAGAAATGAAAAACTGTTTTTT; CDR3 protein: CASSMGQPRNEKLFF
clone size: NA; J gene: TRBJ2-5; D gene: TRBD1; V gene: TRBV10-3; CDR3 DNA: TGTGCCATCAGTGGGGCCGGGACAGGGCAAGAGACCCAGTACTTC; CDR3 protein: CAISGAGTGQETQYF
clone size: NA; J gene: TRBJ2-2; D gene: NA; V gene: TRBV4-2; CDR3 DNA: TGTGCCAGCAGCCAGGAGCCCGGTAGGGTAACCGGGGAGCTGTTTTTT; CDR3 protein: CASSQEPGRVTGELFF